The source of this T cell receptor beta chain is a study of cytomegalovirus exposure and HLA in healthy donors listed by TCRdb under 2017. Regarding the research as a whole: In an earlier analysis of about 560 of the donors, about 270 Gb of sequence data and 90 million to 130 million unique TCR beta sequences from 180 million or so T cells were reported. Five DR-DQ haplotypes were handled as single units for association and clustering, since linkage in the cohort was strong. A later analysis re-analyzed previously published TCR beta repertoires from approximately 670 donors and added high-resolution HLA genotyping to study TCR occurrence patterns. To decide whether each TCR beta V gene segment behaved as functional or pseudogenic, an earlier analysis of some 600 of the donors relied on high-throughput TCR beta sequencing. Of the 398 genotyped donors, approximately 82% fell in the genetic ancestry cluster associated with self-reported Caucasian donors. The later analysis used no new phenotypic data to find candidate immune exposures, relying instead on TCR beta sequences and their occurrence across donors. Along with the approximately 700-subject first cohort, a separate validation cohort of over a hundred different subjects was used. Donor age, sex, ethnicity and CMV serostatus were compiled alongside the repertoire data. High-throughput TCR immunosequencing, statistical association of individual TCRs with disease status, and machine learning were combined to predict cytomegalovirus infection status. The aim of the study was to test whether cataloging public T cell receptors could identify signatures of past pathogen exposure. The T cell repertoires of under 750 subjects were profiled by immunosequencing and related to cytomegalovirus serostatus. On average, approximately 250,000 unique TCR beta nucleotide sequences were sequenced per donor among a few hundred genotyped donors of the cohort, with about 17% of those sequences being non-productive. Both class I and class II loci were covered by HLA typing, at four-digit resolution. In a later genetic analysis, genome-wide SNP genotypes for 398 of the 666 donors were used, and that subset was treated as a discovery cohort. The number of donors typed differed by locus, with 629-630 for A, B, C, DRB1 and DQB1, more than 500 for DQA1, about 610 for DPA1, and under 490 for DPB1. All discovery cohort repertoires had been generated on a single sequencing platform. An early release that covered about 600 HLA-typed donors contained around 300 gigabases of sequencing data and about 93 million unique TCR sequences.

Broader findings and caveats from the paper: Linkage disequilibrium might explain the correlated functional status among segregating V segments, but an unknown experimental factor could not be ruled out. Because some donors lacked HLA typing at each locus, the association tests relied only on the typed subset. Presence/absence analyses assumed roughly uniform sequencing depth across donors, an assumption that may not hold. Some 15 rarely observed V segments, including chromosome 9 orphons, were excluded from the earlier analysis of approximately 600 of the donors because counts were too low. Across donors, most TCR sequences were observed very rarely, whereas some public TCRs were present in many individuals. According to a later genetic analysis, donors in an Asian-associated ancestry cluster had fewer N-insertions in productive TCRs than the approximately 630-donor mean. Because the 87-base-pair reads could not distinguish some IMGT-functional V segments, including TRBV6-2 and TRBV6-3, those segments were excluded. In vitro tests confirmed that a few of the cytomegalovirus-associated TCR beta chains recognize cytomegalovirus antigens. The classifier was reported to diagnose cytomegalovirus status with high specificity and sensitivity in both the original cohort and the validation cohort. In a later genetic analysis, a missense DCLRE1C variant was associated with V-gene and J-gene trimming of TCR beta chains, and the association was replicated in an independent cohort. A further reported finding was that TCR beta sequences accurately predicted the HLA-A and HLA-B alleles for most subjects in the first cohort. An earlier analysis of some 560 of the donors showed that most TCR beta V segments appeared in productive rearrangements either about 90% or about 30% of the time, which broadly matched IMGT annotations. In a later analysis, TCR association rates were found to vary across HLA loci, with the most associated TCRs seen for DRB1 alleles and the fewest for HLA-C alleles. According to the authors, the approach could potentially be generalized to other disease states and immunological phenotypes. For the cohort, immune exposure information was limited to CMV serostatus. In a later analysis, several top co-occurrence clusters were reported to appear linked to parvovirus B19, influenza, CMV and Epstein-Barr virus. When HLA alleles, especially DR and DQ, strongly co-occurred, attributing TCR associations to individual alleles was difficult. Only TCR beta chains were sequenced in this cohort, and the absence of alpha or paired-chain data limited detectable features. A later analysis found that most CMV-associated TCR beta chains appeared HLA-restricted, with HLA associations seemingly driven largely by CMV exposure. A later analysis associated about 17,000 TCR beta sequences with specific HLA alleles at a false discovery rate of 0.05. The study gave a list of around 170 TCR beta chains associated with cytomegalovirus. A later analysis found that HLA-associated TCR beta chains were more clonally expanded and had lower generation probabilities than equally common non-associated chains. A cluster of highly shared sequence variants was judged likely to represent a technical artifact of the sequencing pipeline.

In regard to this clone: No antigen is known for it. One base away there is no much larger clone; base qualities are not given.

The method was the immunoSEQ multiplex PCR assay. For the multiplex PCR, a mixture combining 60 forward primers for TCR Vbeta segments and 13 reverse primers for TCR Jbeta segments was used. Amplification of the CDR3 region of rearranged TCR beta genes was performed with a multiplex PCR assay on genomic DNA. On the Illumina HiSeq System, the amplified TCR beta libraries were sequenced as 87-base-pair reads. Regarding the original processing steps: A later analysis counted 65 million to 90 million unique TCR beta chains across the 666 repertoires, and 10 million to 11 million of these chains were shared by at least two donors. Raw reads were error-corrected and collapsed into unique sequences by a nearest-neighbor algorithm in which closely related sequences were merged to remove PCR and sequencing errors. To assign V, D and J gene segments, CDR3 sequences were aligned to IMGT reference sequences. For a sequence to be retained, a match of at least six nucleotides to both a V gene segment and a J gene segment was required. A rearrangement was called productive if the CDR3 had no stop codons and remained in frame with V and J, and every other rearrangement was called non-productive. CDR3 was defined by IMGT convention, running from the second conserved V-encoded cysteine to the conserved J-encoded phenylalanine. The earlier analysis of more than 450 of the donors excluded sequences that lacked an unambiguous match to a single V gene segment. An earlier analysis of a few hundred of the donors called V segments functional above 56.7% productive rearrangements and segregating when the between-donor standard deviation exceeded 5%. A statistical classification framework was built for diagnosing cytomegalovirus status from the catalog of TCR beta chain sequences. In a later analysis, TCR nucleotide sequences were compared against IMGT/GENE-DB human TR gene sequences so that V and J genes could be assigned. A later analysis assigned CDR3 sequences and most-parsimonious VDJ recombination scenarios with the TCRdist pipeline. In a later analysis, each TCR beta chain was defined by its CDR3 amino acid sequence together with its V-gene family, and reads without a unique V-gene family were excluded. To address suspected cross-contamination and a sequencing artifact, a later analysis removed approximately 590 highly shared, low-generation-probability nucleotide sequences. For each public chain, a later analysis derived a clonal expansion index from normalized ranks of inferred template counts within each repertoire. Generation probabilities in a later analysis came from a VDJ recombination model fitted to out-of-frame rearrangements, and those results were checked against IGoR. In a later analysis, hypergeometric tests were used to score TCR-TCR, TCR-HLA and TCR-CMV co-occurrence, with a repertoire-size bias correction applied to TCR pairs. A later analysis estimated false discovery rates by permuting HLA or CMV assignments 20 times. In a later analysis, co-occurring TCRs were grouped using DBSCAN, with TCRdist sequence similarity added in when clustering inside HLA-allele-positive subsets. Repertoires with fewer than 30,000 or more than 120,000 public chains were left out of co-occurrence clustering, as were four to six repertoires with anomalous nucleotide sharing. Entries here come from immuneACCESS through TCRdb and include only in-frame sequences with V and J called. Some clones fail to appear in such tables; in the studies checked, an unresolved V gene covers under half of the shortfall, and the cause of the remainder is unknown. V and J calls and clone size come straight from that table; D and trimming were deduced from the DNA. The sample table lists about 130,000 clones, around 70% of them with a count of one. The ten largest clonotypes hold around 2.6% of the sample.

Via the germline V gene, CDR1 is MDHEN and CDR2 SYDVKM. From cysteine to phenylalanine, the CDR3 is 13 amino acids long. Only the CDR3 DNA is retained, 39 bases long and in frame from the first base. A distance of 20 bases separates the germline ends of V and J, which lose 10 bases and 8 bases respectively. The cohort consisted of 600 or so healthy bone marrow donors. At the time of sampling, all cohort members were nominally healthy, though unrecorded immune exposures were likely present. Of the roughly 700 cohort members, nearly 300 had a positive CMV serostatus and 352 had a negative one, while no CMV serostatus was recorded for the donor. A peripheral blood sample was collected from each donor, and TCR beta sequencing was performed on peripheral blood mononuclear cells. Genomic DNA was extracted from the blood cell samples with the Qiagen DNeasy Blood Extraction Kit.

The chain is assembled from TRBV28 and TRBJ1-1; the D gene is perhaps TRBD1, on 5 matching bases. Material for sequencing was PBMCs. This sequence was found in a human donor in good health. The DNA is TGTGCCACGCTGGGGCGGCCGAAGAAAGAAGCTTTCTTT. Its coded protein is CATLGRPKKEAFF.